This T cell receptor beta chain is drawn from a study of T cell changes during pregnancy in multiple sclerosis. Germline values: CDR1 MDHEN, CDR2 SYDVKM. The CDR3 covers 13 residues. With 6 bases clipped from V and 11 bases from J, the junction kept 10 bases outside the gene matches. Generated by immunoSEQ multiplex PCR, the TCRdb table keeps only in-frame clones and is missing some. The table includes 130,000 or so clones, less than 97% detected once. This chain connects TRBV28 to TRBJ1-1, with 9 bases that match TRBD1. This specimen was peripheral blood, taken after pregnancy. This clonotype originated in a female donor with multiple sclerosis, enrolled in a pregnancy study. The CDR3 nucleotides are TGTGCCAGCAGCATCAACAGGGGGCGCGGCGCTTTCTTT. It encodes CASSINRGRGAFF. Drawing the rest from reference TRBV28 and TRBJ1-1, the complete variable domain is DVKVTQSSRYLVKRTGEKVFLECVQDMDHENMFWYRQDPGLGLRLIYFSYDVKMKEKGDIPEGYSVSREKKERFSLILESASTNQTSMYLCASSINRGRGAFFGQGTRLTVV.